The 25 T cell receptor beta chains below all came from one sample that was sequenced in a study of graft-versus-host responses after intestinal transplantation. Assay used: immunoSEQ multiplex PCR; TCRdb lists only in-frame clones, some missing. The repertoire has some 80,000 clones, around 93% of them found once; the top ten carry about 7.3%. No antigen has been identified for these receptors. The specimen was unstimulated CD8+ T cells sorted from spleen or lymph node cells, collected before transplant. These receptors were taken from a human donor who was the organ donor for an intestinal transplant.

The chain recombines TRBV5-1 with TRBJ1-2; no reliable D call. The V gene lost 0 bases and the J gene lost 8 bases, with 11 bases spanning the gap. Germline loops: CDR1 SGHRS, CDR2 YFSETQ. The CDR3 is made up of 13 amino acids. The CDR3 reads CASSLDLEEGYTF. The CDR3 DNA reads TGCGCCAGCAGCTTGGACTTGGAGGAAGGCTACACCTTC.

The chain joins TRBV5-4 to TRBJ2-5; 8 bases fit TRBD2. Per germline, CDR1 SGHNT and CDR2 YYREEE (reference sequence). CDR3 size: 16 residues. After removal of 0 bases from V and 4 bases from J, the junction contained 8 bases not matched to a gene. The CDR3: CASSLGTSSLAETQYF. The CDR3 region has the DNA TGTGCCAGCAGCTTGGGGACTAGCTCTTTGGCAGAGACCCAGTACTTC.

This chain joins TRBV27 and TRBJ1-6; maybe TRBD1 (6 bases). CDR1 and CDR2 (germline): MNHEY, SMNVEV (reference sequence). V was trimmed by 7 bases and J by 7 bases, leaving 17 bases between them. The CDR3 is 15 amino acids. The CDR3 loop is CASTVDSLPNSPLHF. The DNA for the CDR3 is TGTGCCAGCACTGTGGACAGTCTGCCGAATTCACCCCTCCACTTT.

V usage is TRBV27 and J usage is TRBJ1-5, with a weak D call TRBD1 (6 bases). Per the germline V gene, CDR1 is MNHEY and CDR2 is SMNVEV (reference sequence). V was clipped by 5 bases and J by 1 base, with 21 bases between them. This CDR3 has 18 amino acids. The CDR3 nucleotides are TGTGCCAGCAGTCCTACAGGGCATATAGTCGTCAGCAATCAGCCCCAGCATTTT. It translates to CASSPTGHIVVSNQPQHF.

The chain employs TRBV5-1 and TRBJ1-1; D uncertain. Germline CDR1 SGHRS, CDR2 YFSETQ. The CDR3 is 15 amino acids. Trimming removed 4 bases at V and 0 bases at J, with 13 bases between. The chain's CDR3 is CASSPTGLMNTEAFF. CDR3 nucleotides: TGCGCCAGCAGCCCGACGGGCCTTATGAACACTGAAGCTTTCTTT.

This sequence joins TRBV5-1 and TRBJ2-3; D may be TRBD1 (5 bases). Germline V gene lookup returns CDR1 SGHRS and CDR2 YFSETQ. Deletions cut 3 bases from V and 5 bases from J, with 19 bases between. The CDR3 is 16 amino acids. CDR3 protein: CASSSSLGRAQDTQYF. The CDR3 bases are TGCGCCAGCAGCTCCTCCCTCGGCAGGGCCCAAGATACGCAGTATTTT.

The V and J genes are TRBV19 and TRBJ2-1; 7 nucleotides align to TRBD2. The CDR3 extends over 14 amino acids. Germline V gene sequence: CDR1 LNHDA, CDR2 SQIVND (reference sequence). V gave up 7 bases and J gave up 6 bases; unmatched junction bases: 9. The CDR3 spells CASTRTGGANEQFF. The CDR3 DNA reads TGTGCCAGTACTCGGACGGGAGGAGCCAATGAGCAGTTCTTC.

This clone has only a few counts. The CDR3 sequence is CASSHRGTEAFF. CDR3 DNA: TGCGCCAGCAGCCATAGGGGAACTGAAGCTTTCTTT. V gene TRBV4-1 combines with J gene TRBJ1-1, with D possibly matching TRBD1 (5 bases). Trimming left V 3 bases short and J 5 bases short, with 7 bases between. The CDR3 runs to 12 residues. The germline V gene has CDR1 MGHRA and CDR2 YSYEKL.

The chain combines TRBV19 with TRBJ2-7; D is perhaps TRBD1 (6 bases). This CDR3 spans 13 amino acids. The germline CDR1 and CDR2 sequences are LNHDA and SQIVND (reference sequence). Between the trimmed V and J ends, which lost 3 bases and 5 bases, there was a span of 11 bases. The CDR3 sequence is CASSMVQGNEQYF. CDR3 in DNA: TGTGCCAGTAGTATGGTACAGGGAAACGAGCAGTACTTC. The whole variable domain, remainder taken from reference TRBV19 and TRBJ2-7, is DGGITQSPKYLFRKEGQNVTLSCEQNLNHDAMYWYRQDPGQGLRLIYYSQIVNDFQKGDIAEGYSVSREKKESFPLTVTSAQKNPTAFYLCASSMVQGNEQYFGPGTRLTVT.

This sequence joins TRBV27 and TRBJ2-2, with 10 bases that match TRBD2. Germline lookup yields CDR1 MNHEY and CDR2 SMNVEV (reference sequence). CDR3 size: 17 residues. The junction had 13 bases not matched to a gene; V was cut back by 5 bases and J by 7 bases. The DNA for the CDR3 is TGTGCCAGCAGTCCCTCCTCAGCGGGAGGGGCCTACGGGGAGCTGTTTTTT. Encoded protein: CASSPSSAGGAYGELFF.

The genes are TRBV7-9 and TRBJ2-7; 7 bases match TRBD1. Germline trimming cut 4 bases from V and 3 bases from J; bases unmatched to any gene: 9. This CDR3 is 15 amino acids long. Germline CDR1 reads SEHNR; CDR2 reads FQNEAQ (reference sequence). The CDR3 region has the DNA TGTGCCAGCAGCTCGACAGGGTTGTCGGTCTACGAGCAGTACTTC. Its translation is CASSSTGLSVYEQYF.

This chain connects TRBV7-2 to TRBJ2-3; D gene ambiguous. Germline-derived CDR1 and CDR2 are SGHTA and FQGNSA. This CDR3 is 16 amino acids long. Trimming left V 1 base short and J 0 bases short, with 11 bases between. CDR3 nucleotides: TGTGCCAGCAGCTTAGACCGGATCACTAGCACAGATACGCAGTATTTT. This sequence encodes CASSLDRITSTDTQYF.

CDR3 residues: CASSGDNRNTIYF. Written as DNA, the CDR3 is TGTGCCAGCAGCGGGGACAACAGAAACACCATATATTTT. The chain has TRBV13 and TRBJ1-3; maybe TRBD1 (6 bases). Germline CDR1 and CDR2: PRHDT and FYEKMQ (reference sequence). Trimming cost V 5 bases and J 5 bases, with 10 bases left between them. The CDR3 runs to 13 residues.

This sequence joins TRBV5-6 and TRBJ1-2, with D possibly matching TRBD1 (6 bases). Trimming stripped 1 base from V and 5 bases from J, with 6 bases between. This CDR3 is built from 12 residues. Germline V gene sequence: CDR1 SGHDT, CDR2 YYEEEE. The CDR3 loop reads CASSLRGYGYTF. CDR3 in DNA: TGTGCCAGCAGCTTGAGGGGGTATGGCTACACCTTC.

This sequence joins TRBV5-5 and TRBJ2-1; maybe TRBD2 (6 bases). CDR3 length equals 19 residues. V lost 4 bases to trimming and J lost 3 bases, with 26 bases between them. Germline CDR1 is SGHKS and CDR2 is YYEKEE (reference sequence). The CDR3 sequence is CASSPNTVRLEGYYNEQFF. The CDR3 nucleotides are TGTGCCAGCAGCCCCAACACGGTTCGACTAGAGGGTTACTACAATGAGCAGTTCTTC.

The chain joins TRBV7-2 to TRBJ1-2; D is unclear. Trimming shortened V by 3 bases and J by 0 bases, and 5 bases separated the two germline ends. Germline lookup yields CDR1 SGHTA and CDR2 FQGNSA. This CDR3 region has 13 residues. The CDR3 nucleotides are TGTGCCAGCAGCTTCTCAGCTAACTATGGCTACACCTTC. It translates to CASSFSANYGYTF.

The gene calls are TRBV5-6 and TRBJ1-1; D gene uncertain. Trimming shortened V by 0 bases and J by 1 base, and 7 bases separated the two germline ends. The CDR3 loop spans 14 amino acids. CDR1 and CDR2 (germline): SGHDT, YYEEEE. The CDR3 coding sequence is TGTGCCAGCAGCTTGGTTGGAGGGAACACTGAAGCTTTCTTT. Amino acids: CASSLVGGNTEAFF.

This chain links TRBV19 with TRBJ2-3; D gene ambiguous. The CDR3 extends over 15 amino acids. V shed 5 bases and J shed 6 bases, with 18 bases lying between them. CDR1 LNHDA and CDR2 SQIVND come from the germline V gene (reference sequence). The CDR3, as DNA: TGTGCCAGTAGTCTCCCCCGCGGTGTGGGGGATACGCAGTATTTT. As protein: CASSLPRGVGDTQYF.

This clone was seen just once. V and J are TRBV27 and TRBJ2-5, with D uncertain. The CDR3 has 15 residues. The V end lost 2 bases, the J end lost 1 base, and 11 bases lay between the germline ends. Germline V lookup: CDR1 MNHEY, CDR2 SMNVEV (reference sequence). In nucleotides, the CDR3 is TGTGCCAGCAGTTTAGTTTTGTCTAGCCAAGAGACCCAGTACTTC. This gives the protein CASSLVLSSQETQYF.

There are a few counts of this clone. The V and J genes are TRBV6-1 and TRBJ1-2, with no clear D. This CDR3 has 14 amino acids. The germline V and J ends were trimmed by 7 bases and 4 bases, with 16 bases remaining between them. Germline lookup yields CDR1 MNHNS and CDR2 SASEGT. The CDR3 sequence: CASTPPGLGYGYTF. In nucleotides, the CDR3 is TGTGCCAGCACCCCCCCCGGGTTGGGCTATGGCTACACCTTC.

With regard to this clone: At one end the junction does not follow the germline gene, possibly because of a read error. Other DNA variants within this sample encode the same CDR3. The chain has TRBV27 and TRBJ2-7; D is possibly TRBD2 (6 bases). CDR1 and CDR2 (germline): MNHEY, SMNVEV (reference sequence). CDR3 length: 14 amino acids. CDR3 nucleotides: TGTGCCAGCAGTTTATCCGCGGGGTCCTACGAGCAGTACTTT. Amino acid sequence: CASSLSAGSYEQYF.

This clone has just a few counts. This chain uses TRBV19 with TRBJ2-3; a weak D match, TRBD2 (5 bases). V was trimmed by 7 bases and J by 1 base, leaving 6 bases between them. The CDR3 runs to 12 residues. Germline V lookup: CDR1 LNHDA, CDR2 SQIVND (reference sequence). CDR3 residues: CASTGGTDTQYF. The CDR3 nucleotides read TGTGCCAGTACCGGGGGCACAGATACGCAGTATTTT.

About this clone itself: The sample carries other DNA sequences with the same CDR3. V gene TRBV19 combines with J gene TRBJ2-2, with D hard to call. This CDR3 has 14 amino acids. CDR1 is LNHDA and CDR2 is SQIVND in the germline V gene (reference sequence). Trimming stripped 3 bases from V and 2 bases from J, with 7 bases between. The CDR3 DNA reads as TGTGCCAGTAGTATTTTAGCTAACACCGGGGAGCTGTTTTTT. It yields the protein CASSILANTGELFF.

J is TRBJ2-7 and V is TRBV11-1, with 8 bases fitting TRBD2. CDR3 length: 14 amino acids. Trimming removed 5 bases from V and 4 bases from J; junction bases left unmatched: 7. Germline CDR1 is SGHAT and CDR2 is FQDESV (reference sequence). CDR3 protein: CASSQAGAPYEQYF. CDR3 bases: TGTGCCAGCAGCCAAGCGGGGGCCCCTTACGAGCAGTACTTC. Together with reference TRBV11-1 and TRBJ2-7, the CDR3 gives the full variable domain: EAEVAQSPRYKITEKSQAVAFWCDPISGHATLYWYRQILGQGPELLVQFQDESVVDDSQLPKDRFSAERLKGVDSTLKIQPAELGDSAMYLCASSQAGAPYEQYFGPGTRLTVT.

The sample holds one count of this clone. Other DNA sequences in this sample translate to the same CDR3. The CDR3 region has the DNA TGTGCCAGTAGTATTGGCGGCAGCTCCTACGAGCAGTACTTC. Encoded protein: CASSIGGSSYEQYF. The V gene is TRBV19, the J gene TRBJ2-7, with D uncertain. In germline, CDR1 is LNHDA, CDR2 SQIVND (reference sequence). The CDR3 sequence is 14 residues long. Trimming took off 3 bases at V and 0 bases at J, with 9 bases between the two ends.